These 15 T cell receptor beta chains were all obtained from the same sample, sequenced in a study of cytomegalovirus exposure and HLA in healthy donors. PCR used 60 Vbeta primers and 13 Jbeta primers. Assay: immunoSEQ multiplex PCR; the TCRdb copy retains only in-frame clones and omits some. The sample contains 120,000 to 150,000 clones, 76% of which appear only once. The sequencing input was PBMCs. Receptor source: a man aged 18 to 29 in good health and CMV-seronegative.

This rearrangement joins TRBV28 to TRBJ1-6, with TRBD1 identical over 8 bases. CDR1 and CDR2 (germline): MDHEN, SYDVKM. The V and J ends lost 6 bases and 13 bases, in that order; junction bases with no gene match: 2. This CDR3 contains 11 residues. The DNA of the CDR3 is TGTGCCAGCAGGGGGACAGGCCCCCTCCACTTT. Protein sequence: CASRGTGPLHF. The variable domain in full, with the rest retrieved from reference TRBV28 and TRBJ1-6, is DVKVTQSSRYLVKRTGEKVFLECVQDMDHENMFWYRQDPGLGLRLIYFSYDVKMKEKGDIPEGYSVSREKKERFSLILESASTNQTSMYLCASRGTGPLHFGNGTRLTVT.

This clone was found once. V gene TRBV7-8 combines with J gene TRBJ1-6; 8 bases align to TRBD1. Germline CDR1 SGHVS, CDR2 FQNEAQ. The CDR3 extends over 15 amino acids. V lost 2 bases and J lost 10; bases outside the gene matches: 7. The CDR3 region is CASSLSQGTGSPLHF. The CDR3 DNA is TGTGCCAGCAGCTTAAGTCAGGGGACAGGATCACCCCTCCACTTT.

The J gene is TRBJ2-3, the V gene TRBV7-6; D is possibly TRBD2 (6 bases). Germline values: CDR1 SGHVS, CDR2 FNYEAQ. Trimming shortened V by 2 bases and J by 0 bases, and 18 bases separated the two germline ends. This CDR3 has 18 amino acids. Here the CDR3 reads CASSLSGGIPPSTDTQYF. The CDR3 region has the DNA TGTGCCAGCAGCTTATCGGGCGGGATACCACCAAGCACAGATACGCAGTATTTT.

This clone was detected only once. The chain links TRBV7-8 to TRBJ2-6; D may be TRBD1 (5 bases). V lost 3 bases and J lost 1, with 7 bases in between. This CDR3 spans 15 amino acids. CDR1 is SGHVS and CDR2 is FQNEAQ in the germline V gene. The CDR3 loop is CASSFGASGANVLTF. The CDR3 nucleotides read TGTGCCAGCAGCTTTGGGGCTTCTGGGGCCAACGTCCTGACTTTC. Looking up the rest from reference TRBV7-8 and TRBJ2-6 gives the full variable domain: GAGVSQSPRYKVAKRGQDVALRCDPISGHVSLFWYQQALGQGPEFLTYFQNEAQLDKSGLPSDRFFAERPEGSVSTLKIQRTQQEDSAVYLCASSFGASGANVLTFGAGSRLTVL.

The V and J genes are TRBV15 and TRBJ1-5; 7 bases match TRBD1. Germline assignment: CDR1 LNHNV and CDR2 YYDKDF (reference sequence). The ends lost 0 bases at V and 0 bases at J; junction bases unmatched: 11. The length of the CDR3 is 19 residues. As DNA, the CDR3 is TGTGCCACCAGCAGAGAGTGGAGTGGAACAGGGGATAGCAATCAGCCCCAGCATTTT. This sequence encodes CATSREWSGTGDSNQPQHF.

The chain couples TRBV29-1 to TRBJ1-1, with a possible D match to TRBD1 (5 bases). CDR1 SQVTM and CDR2 ANQGSEA come from the germline V gene. This CDR3 has 12 amino acids. V lost 7 bases and J 1 base, leaving 10 bases between the germline ends. The CDR3 nucleotides read TGCAGCGGCTTAACAGGGAACACTGAAGCTTTCTTT. Amino acid sequence: CSGLTGNTEAFF. The full variable domain, in which reference TRBV29-1 and TRBJ1-1 provide the parts outside the CDR3, is SAVISQKPSRDICQRGTSLTIQCQVDSQVTMMFWYRQQPGQSLTLIATANQGSEATYESGFVIDKFPISRPNLTFSTLTVSNMSPEDSSIYLCSGLTGNTEAFFGQGTRLTVV.

The gene calls are TRBV5-1 and TRBJ2-7, with TRBD1 matching 7 bases. V trimming: 2 bases; J trimming: 0 bases; junction bases outside the gene matches: 8. Germline V gene data show CDR1 as SGHRS and CDR2 as YFSETQ. The CDR3 runs to 16 residues. Written as DNA, the CDR3 is TGCGCCAGCAGCTTAATCGCCGGGACAGCCTCCTACGAGCAGTACTTC. This translates into CASSLIAGTASYEQYF.

As to this clone: At one end the junction does not follow the germline gene, possibly because of a read error. V is TRBV4-1 and J is TRBJ1-1; tentatively, D is TRBD1 (5 bases). Looked up from germline, CDR1 is MGHRA and CDR2 is YSYEKL. The CDR3 is 14 residues long. The CDR3 DNA follows: TGCGCCAGCAGCCAAGTCCGGGGGTCCACTGAAGTTTTCTTT. Translating gives CASSQVRGSTEVFF.

This clone appeared a few times. V gene TRBV27 combines with J gene TRBJ2-1; 9 positions match TRBD2. The CDR3 sequence is 14 residues long. Germline V CDR1 and CDR2: MNHEY, SMNVEV (reference sequence). V lost 9 bases and J lost 6; bases outside the gene matches: 9. The CDR3 nucleotides are TGTGCCAGTAGATCGGGACTAGCCGGCAATGAGCAGTTCTTC. Translating it yields CASRSGLAGNEQFF.

V is TRBV5-6 and J is TRBJ1-5; 8 bases align to TRBD1. CDR3 length: 15 residues. Germline lookup yields CDR1 SGHDT and CDR2 YYEEEE. With 4 bases clipped from V and 5 bases from J, the junction kept 8 bases outside the gene matches. The CDR3 spells CASSHGTGRDQPQHF. In DNA form, the CDR3 reads TGTGCCAGCAGCCACGGGACAGGCCGGGATCAGCCCCAGCATTTT.

The V and J genes are TRBV15 and TRBJ2-3; 8 bases match TRBD1. With V trimmed by 3 bases and J by 6 bases, 8 bases remained unmatched. The CDR3 contains 15 residues. The germline V gene has CDR1 LNHNV and CDR2 YYDKDF (reference sequence). CDR3 in amino acids: CATSSTDRGSDTQYF. CDR3 bases: TGTGCCACCAGCAGTACAGACAGGGGTTCGGATACGCAGTATTTT.

The chain employs TRBV18 and TRBJ1-1; D is ambiguous. Trimming took off 3 bases at V and 3 bases at J, with 20 bases between the two ends. CDR1 and CDR2 from the germline V gene are KGHSH and LQKENI. This CDR3 is built from 17 residues. The CDR3 coding sequence is TGTGCCAGCTCACCCCCCGAAACCTACTATGCGGACACTGAAGCTTTCTTT. Residues: CASSPPETYYADTEAFF.

This chain uses TRBV30 with TRBJ2-3; 11 bases agree with TRBD2. Germline V lookup: CDR1 GTSNPN, CDR2 SVGIG (reference sequence). J was trimmed by 2 bases and V by 3 bases; bases with no gene match: 10. The CDR3 extends over 17 amino acids. The CDR3 DNA reads TGTGCCTGGAGGAACCTAGCGGGGGGAGGGTACACAGATACGCAGTATTTT. This sequence encodes CAWRNLAGGGYTDTQYF.

Only one count was recorded for this clone. This chain uses TRBV30 with TRBJ1-5, with a possible D match to TRBD1 (5 bases). Per germline, CDR1 GTSNPN and CDR2 SVGIG (reference sequence). Trimming took 2 bases from V and 5 from J, leaving 7 bases between them. This CDR3 comprises 12 residues. This CDR3 is CAWSQGDQPQHF. The CDR3 DNA reads as TGTGCCTGGAGTCAAGGGGATCAGCCCCAGCATTTT. Using reference TRBV30 and TRBJ1-5 for the parts outside the CDR3, the full variable domain is SQTIHQWPATLVQPVGSPLSLECTVEGTSNPNLYWYRQAAGRGLQLLFYSVGIGQISSEVPQNLSASRPQDRQFILSSKKLLLSDSGFYLCAWSQGDQPQHFGDGTRLSIL.

This clone was detected a few times. The V gene is TRBV7-3, the J gene TRBJ2-5, with TRBD2 identical over 9 bases. Trimming took 3 bases from V and 4 from J; bases not matched to a gene: 6. This CDR3 has 15 residues. The V gene's germline CDR1 is SGHTA and CDR2 FQGTGA. The CDR3 region has the DNA TGTGCCAGCAGCTTTCTAGCGGGAAGTCGAGAGACCCAGTACTTC. Its protein is CASSFLAGSRETQYF.